This entry features one TCR beta chain sequence. Its antigen is currently unknown. This CDR3 has 12 residues. V lost 1 base to trimming and J lost 12 bases, with 14 bases between them. The germline V gene has CDR1 SGHKS and CDR2 YYEKEE (reference sequence). The data were obtained in a study of CD8 T cells in ankylosing spondylitis. Making use of molecular barcodes, quantitative 5'-RACE generated TCR beta libraries. From the 5' RACE reads, TCRdb called clonotypes with MiXCR, one entry per CDR3 protein. The sample records some 840,000 distinct CDR3 sequences, about 11% being singletons. Notes on the study in general: Seemingly characteristic of ankylosing spondylitis blood was a TCR beta motif consisting of eight highly homologous variants. There was reportedly significant enrichment of clones that were disease-linked in matched ankylosing spondylitis synovial fluid.

The sequenced sample consisted of blood, either unsorted or a sorted T cell fraction (not recorded which). This sequence originates from a male donor with ankylosing spondylitis. The chain joins TRBV5-5 to TRBJ2-7; possibly TRBD2 for D (6 bases). CDR3 in amino acids: CASSLHGGSPYF. The CDR3 DNA is TGTGCCAGCAGCTTGCATGGAGGGTCCCCGTACTTC.